This TCR beta chain was recorded in a study of blood T cell repertoires in COVID-19. Study background: Sources were T cells, B-cell-depleted T cells, or PBMCs; the material itself was cDNA or gDNA.

Cohorts were assigned according to the clinical history that participants reported. J was trimmed by 3 bases and V by 4 bases; bases with no gene match: 11. CDR3 length: 16 residues. Germline V lookup: CDR1 SGHRS, CDR2 YFSETQ. How the authors handled the data: Amplification of reference gene primers was used by the study to estimate nucleated cell counts. This table comes from immunoSEQ multiplex PCR, and its TCRdb copy is limited to in-frame clones, with some not included. V, J and clone size reflect that table, while D and trimming were determined from the DNA. The sample includes fewer than 200,000 clones, approximately 80% of them seen just once.

The sequenced material came from PBMCs or T cells enriched from blood (not recorded which). The source of this sequence is a man aged 45-60 years who had recovered from COVID-19. V gene TRBV5-1 combines with J gene TRBJ1-1; 8 positions agree with TRBD1. CDR3 sequence: CASSPDRGPADTEAFF. CDR3 bases: TGCGCCAGCAGCCCCGACAGGGGCCCTGCGGACACTGAAGCTTTCTTT.